This entry lists 31 T cell receptor beta chains sequenced from one sample in a study of T cell repertoires in cytomegalovirus infection (dated by TCRdb to the late 2010s). The reads were generated on an Illumina HiSeq 1500. The public reads were reanalyzed by TCRdb: fastp trimming at Q25, MiXCR alignment, in-frame beta chains only. Records with the same CDR3 protein are collapsed into one entry carrying the most frequent genes and DNA. This sample comprises 250,000 to 300,000 distinct CDR3 sequences, roughly 13% of them detected only once. The ten top clones hold 8.5% to 9% of the sample. The specimen was PBMCs. Every receptor here comes from a human donor in good health (CMV status not recorded). Some clones in this sample may be carry-over from other donors' samples.

This clonotype was observed many times. The rearrangement uses TRBV7-2 and TRBJ1-2; possibly TRBD1 for D (6 bases). V was pared by 5 bases and J by 8 bases, with 12 bases between. In germline, CDR1 is SGHTA, CDR2 FQGNSA. The CDR3 loop spans 12 amino acids. The CDR3 is CASSPYRVGYTF. The CDR3 bases are TGTGCCAGCAGCCCGTACAGGGTCGGCTACACCTTC.

Ten or more counts support this clonotype. The V and J genes are TRBV12-3 or TRBV12-4 and TRBJ1-6; maybe TRBD1 (5 bases). The V and J ends lost 4 bases and 6 bases respectively, with 10 bases between them. This CDR3 is built from 14 residues. In DNA form, the CDR3 reads TGTGCCAGCAGTTCCGGGACCTCTAATTCACCCCTCCACTTT. Translating gives CASSSGTSNSPLHF.

This clonotype was seen only a few times. The rearrangement joins TRBV6-2 or TRBV6-3 to TRBJ2-5, with 9 bases fitting TRBD2. The trim removed 9 bases at V and 5 bases at J, leaving 10 bases unmatched. The CDR3 is made up of 14 amino acids. The germline V gene has CDR1 MNHEY and CDR2 SVGEGT. The DNA for the CDR3 is TGTGCCAGTTCAAGGCGGGAGGGTCGGGAGACCCAGTACTTC. It translates to CASSRREGRETQYF.

At least ten counts were recorded for this clonotype. This chain joins TRBV10-3 and TRBJ2-7; tentatively, D is TRBD1 (6 bases). This CDR3 region has 13 residues. Germline V CDR1 and CDR2: ENHRY, SYGVKD. V was pared by 7 bases and J by 6 bases, with 16 bases between. CDR3 sequence (DNA): TGTGCCATCACCAGGGACAAGCTCCTCGAGCAGTACTTC. Translated, it gives CAITRDKLLEQYF.

This clonotype was detected many times. The V and J genes are TRBV7-2 and TRBJ1-2; 8 bases align to TRBD1. V shed 5 bases, J shed 2 bases, and the junction held 13 bases outside the gene matches. CDR3 length equals 17 residues. In germline, CDR1 is SGHTA, CDR2 FQGNSA. In DNA form, the CDR3 reads TGTGCCAGCAGCCTCGGGACAGGTGGGGTGGGGAACTATGGCTACACCTTC. It is translated as CASSLGTGGVGNYGYTF.

The table lists this clonotype with a few counts. The chain uses TRBV20-1 and TRBJ2-1, with 8 nucleotides matching TRBD2. CDR1 and CDR2 (germline): DFQATT, SNEGSKA (reference sequence). The CDR3 has 11 amino acids. The J segment lost 9 bases and the V segment lost 6 bases, leaving 4 bases of the junction unmatched. For the CDR3, the DNA is TGCAGTGCGCCGACTAGCGTTGAGCAGTTCTTC. Translation: CSAPTSVEQFF.

A few counts support this clonotype. The V call is TRBV15, the J call TRBJ2-3; D is unresolved. The CDR3 extends over 13 amino acids. The germline V gene encodes CDR1 LNHNV and CDR2 YYDKDF (reference sequence). V lost 5 bases to trimming and J lost 2 bases, with 8 bases between them. This CDR3 reads CATSGQYTDTQYF. In DNA form, the CDR3 reads TGTGCCACCAGCGGTCAGTACACAGATACGCAGTATTTT. The entire variable domain, with the rest obtained from reference TRBV15 and TRBJ2-3, is as follows: DAMVIQNPRYQVTQFGKPVTLSCSQTLNHNVMYWYQQKSSQAPKLLFHYYDKDFNNEADTPDNFQSRRPNTSFCFLDIRSPGLGDTAMYLCATSGQYTDTQYFGPGTRLTVL.

This clonotype was found a few times. The rearrangement uses TRBV12-3 or TRBV12-4 and TRBJ2-3; D not resolved. Trimming stripped 3 bases from V and 4 bases from J, with 14 bases between. There are 15 residues in the CDR3. CDR3 coding DNA: TGTGCCAGCAGTTTGACCAGAGGAGTGGCAGATACGCAGTATTTT. It encodes CASSLTRGVADTQYF.

This clonotype was observed a few times. The chain joins TRBV19 to TRBJ2-2; D remains unclear. The CDR3 runs 14 residues. Germline loops: CDR1 LNHDA, CDR2 SQIVND (reference sequence). V lost 6 bases and J 4 bases, leaving 12 bases between the germline ends. CDR3 sequence reads: CASRAQKATGELFF. The CDR3 DNA sequence: TGTGCCAGTAGGGCTCAAAAGGCCACCGGGGAGCTGTTTTTT.

This clonotype was recorded many times. The V call is TRBV7-2, the J call TRBJ1-1; 9 bases fit TRBD1. Germline CDR1 reads SGHTA; CDR2 reads FQGNSA. Losses at the gene ends were 5 bases for V and 0 bases for J; bases not matched to a gene: 7. This CDR3 is built from 16 residues. DNA for the CDR3: TGTGCCAGCAGCGCGCACAGGGGGCAGATGAACACTGAAGCTTTCTTT. As protein: CASSAHRGQMNTEAFF.

V is TRBV4-1 and J is TRBJ2-1, with a tentative D call TRBD1 (9 bases). The CDR3 has 13 amino acids. V was cut by 0 bases and J by 14 bases, with 14 bases left in between. The V gene's germline CDR1 is MGHRA and CDR2 YSYEKL. The CDR3 here is CASSQERGDREFF. CDR3 nucleotides: TGCGCCAGCAGCCAAGAGCGGGGGGACAGGGAGTTCTTC.

Ten or more counts support this clonotype. The chain carries TRBV7-2 and TRBJ2-3; D is ambiguous. Germline V gene lookup returns CDR1 SGHTA and CDR2 FQGNSA. V lost 1 base and J lost 0, with 11 bases in between. The CDR3 contains 16 residues. CDR3 nucleotides: TGTGCCAGCAGCTTAGTAACCAGATCTAGCACAGATACGCAGTATTTT. Translation gives CASSLVTRSSTDTQYF.

The chain uses TRBV14 and TRBJ1-2; 9 nucleotides agree with TRBD1. This CDR3 contains 14 residues. Germline CDR1 reads SGHDN; CDR2 reads FVKESK. The V and J ends lost 0 bases and 8 bases, in that order; junction bases with no gene match: 4. CDR3 DNA: TGTGCCAGCAGCCAAGATCGGACAGGGGTAGGCTACACCTTC. This codes for CASSQDRTGVGYTF.

This clonotype was counted a few times. The chain joins TRBV11-2 to TRBJ1-1; 9 positions agree with TRBD1. Trimming took 3 bases from V and 4 from J; bases not matched to a gene: 6. Germline loops: CDR1 SGHAT, CDR2 FQNNGV. This CDR3 comprises 15 residues. The CDR3 sequence: CASSFRTGVVTEAFF. The CDR3 DNA sequence: TGTGCCAGCAGCTTTCGGACAGGGGTGGTCACTGAAGCTTTCTTT.

This chain joins TRBV20-1 and TRBJ2-5, with D tentatively TRBD2 (5 bases). Germline values: CDR1 DFQATT, CDR2 SNEGSKA (reference sequence). CDR3 length equals 11 residues. V lost 6 bases and J 9 bases, leaving 14 bases between the germline ends. The CDR3 region is CSARLPRAQYF. The CDR3 coding sequence is TGCAGTGCCCGACTACCTAGGGCCCAGTACTTC.

This clonotype was observed a handful of times. V and J are TRBV6-2 or TRBV6-3 and TRBJ1-2; D might be TRBD1 (6 bases). CDR1 and CDR2 from the germline V gene are MNHEY and SVGEGT. This CDR3 has 16 amino acids. Trimming shortened V by 0 bases and J by 0 bases, and 11 bases separated the two germline ends. In DNA, the CDR3 is TGTGCCAGCAGTTACTCGGAAACAGGGACTAACTATGGCTACACCTTC. Residues: CASSYSETGTNYGYTF.

In its sample, this clonotype was seen many times. The rearrangement joins TRBV7-6 to TRBJ2-7; 7 nucleotides match TRBD1. V gave up 5 bases and J gave up 3 bases; unmatched junction bases: 10. The CDR3 runs to 15 residues. The germline V gene encodes CDR1 SGHVS and CDR2 FNYEAQ. In DNA, the CDR3 is TGTGCCAGCAGCCCTCAACCCGGGGACAGCTACGAGCAGTACTTC. It is translated as CASSPQPGDSYEQYF.

The gene calls are TRBV7-3 and TRBJ2-2, with D tentatively TRBD1 or TRBD2 (5 bases each). CDR1 is SGHTA, CDR2 FQGTGA, per germline. CDR3 length: 13 amino acids. V was cut by 4 bases and J by 3 bases, with 6 bases left in between. The CDR3 nucleotides read TGTGCCAGCAGCTCGGGACACACCGGGGAGCTGTTTTTT. Translating gives CASSSGHTGELFF.

This clonotype was observed many times. The chain couples TRBV25-1 to TRBJ2-3, with no clear D. Trimming shortened V by 1 base and J by 1 base, and 9 bases separated the two germline ends. CDR1 is MGHDK, CDR2 SYGVNS, per germline. CDR3 length equals 15 residues. The CDR3: CASSELGGGTDTQYF. CDR3 sequence (DNA): TGTGCCAGCAGTGAATTAGGCGGCGGCACAGATACGCAGTATTTT.

This clonotype was observed a few times. This chain uses TRBV28 with TRBJ2-2; maybe TRBD2 (6 bases). The CDR3 spans 18 residues. The V gene's germline CDR1 is MDHEN and CDR2 SYDVKM. V lost 5 bases and J lost 7, with 26 bases in between. CDR3 in amino acids: CASSPGYLRARRDGELFF. The DNA of the CDR3 is TGTGCCAGCAGTCCCGGTTACCTGAGGGCGAGGAGGGACGGGGAGCTGTTTTTT.

This clonotype was seen a handful of times. V usage is TRBV12-3 or TRBV12-4 and J usage is TRBJ1-6; D possibly corresponds to TRBD1 (5 bases). V lost 5 bases and J lost 7, with 9 bases in between. This CDR3 contains 13 residues. CDR3 DNA: TGTGCCAGCAGTCCCAGGGTGAATTCACCCCTCCACTTT. Amino acids: CASSPRVNSPLHF.

This clonotype was detected ten times or more. This rearrangement joins TRBV6-1 to TRBJ2-1; the D gene is possibly TRBD2 (5 bases). Per the germline V gene, CDR1 is MNHNS and CDR2 is SASEGT. The CDR3 has 14 residues. Trimming removed 8 bases at V and 4 bases at J, with 15 bases between. The CDR3: CASWRSGKYNEQFF. The CDR3 bases are TGTGCCAGCTGGCGGAGCGGTAAATACAATGAGCAGTTCTTC.

This clonotype was observed at least ten times. The V and J genes are TRBV19 and TRBJ1-5; TRBD1 matches at 7 bases. From germline, CDR1 is LNHDA and CDR2 SQIVND (reference sequence). This CDR3 comprises 16 residues. J gave up 6 bases and V 0 bases, and 8 bases lay outside the gene matches. The CDR3 sequence: CASSIDFDSGGQPQHF. DNA for the CDR3: TGTGCCAGTAGTATAGATTTCGACTCAGGGGGTCAGCCCCAGCATTTT.

V is TRBV20-1 and J is TRBJ2-7, with D perhaps TRBD1 or TRBD2 (5 bases each). Trimming took off 4 bases at V and 3 bases at J, with 10 bases between the two ends. CDR1 and CDR2 from the germline V gene are DFQATT and SNEGSKA (reference sequence). The CDR3 consists of 12 residues. The CDR3 is CSANGAIYEQYF. In DNA form, the CDR3 reads TGCAGTGCTAACGGGGCTATCTACGAGCAGTACTTC.

The table lists this clonotype with many counts. The V gene is TRBV6-1, the J gene TRBJ2-1; the match to TRBD1 covers 8 bases. CDR1 is MNHNS and CDR2 is SASEGT in the germline V gene. The ends lost 0 bases at V and 7 bases at J; junction bases unmatched: 5. The CDR3 length is 15 residues. CDR3 loop: CASSEAPGQVNEQFF. CDR3 nucleotides: TGTGCCAGCAGTGAAGCGCCGGGACAGGTAAATGAGCAGTTCTTC.

This chain links TRBV5-4 with TRBJ2-3; no reliable D call. This CDR3 spans 16 amino acids. Trimming removed 1 base from V and 1 base from J, with 13 bases in between. Germline V gene lookup returns CDR1 SGHNT and CDR2 YYREEE (reference sequence). CDR3 DNA: TGTGCCAGCAGCTTGCTCCGGGCATCGGGCACAGATACGCAGTATTTT. This gives the protein CASSLLRASGTDTQYF.

This clonotype was detected ten times or more. V gene TRBV7-2 combines with J gene TRBJ2-6; unclear D gene. The V gene's germline CDR1 is SGHTA and CDR2 FQGNSA. CDR3 length equals 12 residues. With 8 bases removed from V and 5 bases from J, the gap between germline ends came to 7 bases. As DNA, the CDR3 is TGTGCCAGCGAAATTAGGGCCAACGTCCTGACTTTC. Translated, it gives CASEIRANVLTF.

In this sample, this clonotype turned up a few times. V gene TRBV6-2 or TRBV6-3 combines with J gene TRBJ2-1; D not resolved. The CDR3 extends over 12 amino acids. Trimming left V 6 bases short and J 9 bases short, with 12 bases between. From germline, CDR1 is MNHEY and CDR2 SVGEGT. Here the CDR3 DNA reads TGTGCCAGCAGGGATGGGCTGAGTGAGCAGTTCTTC. It is translated as CASRDGLSEQFF.

This clonotype has just one count. The chain is built from TRBV28 and TRBJ1-1; D is undetermined. Trimming left V 5 bases short and J 1 base short, with 11 bases between. The CDR3 sequence is 14 residues long. The V gene's germline CDR1 is MDHEN and CDR2 SYDVKM. CDR3 nucleotide sequence: TGTGCCAGCAGTCCCCTCCGGAAGAACACTGAAGCTTTCTTT. It translates to CASSPLRKNTEAFF. The full variable domain, completed using reference TRBV28 and TRBJ1-1, is DVKVTQSSRYLVKRTGEKVFLECVQDMDHENMFWYRQDPGLGLRLIYFSYDVKMKEKGDIPEGYSVSREKKERFSLILESASTNQTSMYLCASSPLRKNTEAFFGQGTRLTVV.

In the case of this clonotype: Compared with germline, one end of the junction differs, possibly owing to a read error. The chain combines TRBV2 with TRBJ1-2; D ambiguous. The CDR3 spans 13 residues. Germline lookup yields CDR1 SNHLY and CDR2 FYNNEI. DNA of the CDR3: TGTGCCAGCGGTGAAAACGGTTCCTATGGCTACACCTTC. This encodes CASGENGSYGYTF.

This clonotype was seen ten or more times. The rearrangement uses TRBV7-2 and TRBJ2-2; D is ambiguous. Trimming shortened V by 1 base and J by 1 base, and 7 bases separated the two germline ends. The V gene's germline CDR1 is SGHTA and CDR2 FQGNSA. The CDR3 has 15 amino acids. CDR3 DNA sequence: TGTGCCAGCAGCTTAGTTTTGGGGAACACCGGGGAGCTGTTTTTT. Residues: CASSLVLGNTGELFF.